The next 16 T cell receptor beta chains were all read from a single sample in a study of control samples from healthy donors and cancer patients. TCRdb's copy holds only in-frame clones and misses some; the assay was immunoSEQ multiplex PCR. In the table there are 150,000 to 200,000 clones, 80% to 95% of which are singletons. The sample consisted of blood. Receptors were obtained from a woman between 55 and 75 years old in good health.

The rearrangement joins TRBV19 to TRBJ1-3; no reliable D call. The V end was cut by 10 bases, the J end by 0 bases, with 13 bases between. The CDR3 is 14 amino acids. Germline assignment: CDR1 LNHDA and CDR2 SQIVND (reference sequence). The CDR3 here is CATSTGYSGNTIYF. The CDR3 DNA reads as TGTGCCACTTCGACGGGTTACTCTGGAAACACCATATATTTT.

The V gene is TRBV5-4, the J gene TRBJ2-5, with D perhaps TRBD2 (5 bases). Between the trimmed V and J ends, which lost 4 bases and 1 base, there was a span of 11 bases. CDR1 SGHNT and CDR2 YYREEE come from the germline V gene (reference sequence). The CDR3 is made up of 14 amino acids. The CDR3 region has the DNA TGTGCCAGCAGCCCCGTGGGAGTCCAAGAGACCCAGTACTTC. Its protein is CASSPVGVQETQYF.

The rearrangement links TRBV10-1 to TRBJ2-3, with a possible D match to TRBD1 (5 bases). Deletions cut 6 bases from V and 6 bases from J, with 19 bases between. The CDR3 has 15 amino acids. Looked up from germline, CDR1 is WNHNN and CDR2 is SYGVQD (reference sequence). CDR3 in DNA: TGCGCCAGCAGCACCAATCAGGGTCTCTTTGATACGCAGTATTTT. This sequence encodes CASSTNQGLFDTQYF.

The genes are TRBV4-3 and TRBJ1-2; D is undetermined. V lost 1 base and J 3 bases, leaving 9 bases between the germline ends. The CDR3 length is 14 residues. The germline gives CDR1 LGHNA, CDR2 YSLEER. The CDR3 protein is CASSQVSQDYGYTF. The DNA of the CDR3 is TGCGCCAGCAGCCAAGTTTCCCAGGACTATGGCTACACCTTC.

V gene TRBV18 combines with J gene TRBJ1-1; D remains ambiguous. Germline lookup yields CDR1 KGHSH and CDR2 LQKENI. The V end was cut by 6 bases, the J end by 1 base, with 12 bases between. The CDR3 spans 14 residues. The CDR3 nucleotides read TGTGCCAGCTCTTCGACGGACCAGAACACTGAAGCTTTCTTT. Encoded protein: CASSSTDQNTEAFF.

V usage is TRBV19 and J usage is TRBJ1-1; possible D gene TRBD1, 5 bases. The ends were cut back, 4 bases at V and 2 bases at J, with 11 bases in the middle. This CDR3 has 14 residues. The germline V gene encodes CDR1 LNHDA and CDR2 SQIVND (reference sequence). Written as DNA, the CDR3 is TGTGCCAGTAGTAGCGACCGGGACAACACTGAAGCTTTCTTT. It specifies CASSSDRDNTEAFF.

The CDR3 region is CASSPREGTNTEAFF. In DNA, the CDR3 is TGCGCCAGCAGCCCCCGAGAGGGGACGAACACTGAAGCTTTCTTT. V is TRBV5-1 and J is TRBJ1-1, with TRBD1 as a possible D gene (5 bases). The CDR3 extends over 15 amino acids. From germline, CDR1 is SGHRS and CDR2 YFSETQ. Deletions cut 4 bases from V and 1 base from J, with 14 bases between.

This chain's CDR3 is CASSLKGTSTEAFF. CDR3 coding DNA: TGTGCCAGCAGCTTGAAGGGAACAAGCACTGAAGCTTTCTTT. The chain carries TRBV5-4 and TRBJ1-1, with unresolved D. CDR3 size: 14 residues. CDR1 is SGHNT, CDR2 YYREEE, per germline (reference sequence). V was trimmed by 1 base and J by 4 bases, leaving 11 bases between them.

V is TRBV4-3 and J is TRBJ2-2, with D unclear. This CDR3 has 16 amino acids. Trimming took off 0 bases at V and 2 bases at J, with 10 bases between the two ends. Germline values: CDR1 LGHNA, CDR2 YSLEER. The CDR3 region has the DNA TGCGCCAGCAGCCAAGATCCACCTTCAAACACCGGGGAGCTGTTTTTT. This encodes CASSQDPPSNTGELFF.

CDR3 nucleotide sequence: TGTGCCACCGCCCGGACAGGGGTCCAAGAGACCCAGTACTTC. Its translation is CATARTGVQETQYF. The chain links TRBV15 to TRBJ2-5; 9 positions agree with TRBD1. From germline, CDR1 is LNHNV and CDR2 YYDKDF (reference sequence). The CDR3 runs 14 residues. Trimming removed 8 bases from V and 1 base from J; junction bases left unmatched: 5.

In this sample, this clone turned up once. CDR3 in DNA: TGCAGTGCTAGTTCAGGGGCGCCCTACAATGAGCAGTTCTTC. It specifies CSASSGAPYNEQFF. V usage is TRBV20-1 and J usage is TRBJ2-1; perhaps TRBD1 as D (6 bases). The germline CDR1 and CDR2 sequences are DFQATT and SNEGSKA (reference sequence). Trimming stripped 3 bases from V and 2 bases from J, with 11 bases between. The CDR3 has 14 residues.

The chain is built from TRBV5-5 and TRBJ1-6; 11 bases are a match to TRBD1. The trim removed 1 base at V and 10 bases at J, leaving 7 bases unmatched. Germline lookup yields CDR1 SGHKS and CDR2 YYEKEE (reference sequence). This CDR3 has 16 amino acids. The DNA of the CDR3 is TGTGCCAGCAGCTTGATCATCGGACAGGGGGCCTCACCCCTCCACTTT. Its translation is CASSLIIGQGASPLHF.

This clone was seen once. This chain joins TRBV28 and TRBJ1-4; D remains unclear. Looked up from germline, CDR1 is MDHEN and CDR2 is SYDVKM. The CDR3 totals 10 residues. V was clipped by 8 bases and J by 8 bases, with 6 bases between them. CDR3 DNA: TGTGCCAGCGGCCGGGAAAAACTGTTTTTT. Translation: CASGREKLFF.

The chain is built from TRBV30 and TRBJ1-1, with D tentatively TRBD1 (6 bases). Trimming removed 3 bases from V and 4 bases from J, with 12 bases in between. The CDR3 totals 13 residues. In germline, CDR1 is GTSNPN, CDR2 SVGIG (reference sequence). In DNA form, the CDR3 reads TGTGCCTGGAGAGAACAGGGAGGCACTGAAGCTTTCTTT. Translated: CAWREQGGTEAFF. The full variable domain, with the rest looked up from reference TRBV30 and TRBJ1-1, is SQTIHQWPATLVQPVGSPLSLECTVEGTSNPNLYWYRQAAGRGLQLLFYSVGIGQISSEVPQNLSASRPQDRQFILSSKKLLLSDSGFYLCAWREQGGTEAFFGQGTRLTVV.

The chain combines TRBV4-2 with TRBJ2-5; 10 bases match TRBD2. The junction had 10 bases not matched to a gene; V was cut back by 1 base and J by 5 bases. Germline values: CDR1 LGHNA, CDR2 YNFKEQ. The length of the CDR3 is 17 residues. CDR3 protein: CASSQGRQAGGWETQYF. In nucleotides, the CDR3 is TGTGCCAGCAGCCAAGGGAGGCAAGCGGGGGGGTGGGAGACCCAGTACTTC.

CDR3 sequence (DNA): TGTGCCAGCAGCCCCCGGGGGGGGCTGAACACTGAAGCTTTCTTT. Amino acids: CASSPRGGLNTEAFF. This chain connects TRBV5-6 to TRBJ1-1; D might be TRBD1 (6 bases). Trimming pared 4 bases from V and 0 bases from J, leaving 13 bases between. The germline V gene has CDR1 SGHDT and CDR2 YYEEEE. The CDR3 runs 15 residues.